This section outlines one TCR beta chain sequence together with its context. This sample was included in a study of T cell responses to AZD1222 COVID-19 vaccine. Method: immunoSEQ multiplex PCR; TCRdb's copy keeps in-frame clones and lacks some. The sample lists about 180,000 clones; 88% were seen once. With 7 bases removed from V and 4 bases from J, the gap between germline ends came to 11 bases. This CDR3 is built from 13 residues. Germline assignment: CDR1 SGHKS and CDR2 YYEKEE (reference sequence). The chain carries TRBV5-5 and TRBJ1-4, with D maybe TRBD1 (6 bases). This TCR was recovered from an adult who received the AZD1222 COVID-19 vaccine. This sample comprised peripheral blood, obtained 28 days after the second AZD1222 dose. The DNA of the CDR3 is TGTGCCAGCGCGCAGGGGAGTAATGAAAAACTGTTTTTT. Its translation: CASAQGSNEKLFF.